This T cell receptor beta chain was sequenced for a study of shared clonotypes between healthy human individuals (dated by TCRdb to 2020 to 2022). For the wider study: Two women and a few men aged 18 to 49 years were included in the cohort. To estimate repertoire size and how much clonotype sharing occurs between individuals, the study deeply sequenced the blood TCR repertoires of a handful of healthy adults. Leukapheresis yielded between about 0.94 and 9 billion PBMCs per donor. For each donor, CD4 naive and CD4 memory were each run on three plates, CD8 naive on two plates, and CD8 memory on one plate. Libraries were prepared and TCR repertoires were sequenced by different laboratories using diverse techniques, in order to increase sequencing depth and limit assay-specific biases. What the study reported, not specific to this receptor: Only blood was sampled, and tissue TCR repertoires likely differ from those in blood. Pairwise subsampling led to the expectation that sequencing depth would affect the degree of clonotype sharing among donors. Naive subsets generally had larger estimated clonotype richness than memory subsets. Compared with non-shared clonotypes, the clonotypes found in all four sorted-subset donors had higher generation probabilities. Incomplete sequencing was indicated by rarefaction of sorted-subset datasets, despite the large sequencing depth. Because the study included only a small number of donors, the genetic and exposure-history diversity represented was limited. About 4.5% of naive CD4, 3.5% of naive CD8, 2.3% of memory CD4, and about 0.4% of memory CD8 clonotypes were shared across several donors.

This clone came up a few times. The specificity of this receptor is unknown. No much larger clone is present one base from it, and per-base qualities are unavailable. V has 5 bases trimmed and J has 1 base trimmed; junction bases matching no gene number 5. The germline V gene specifies SGHDN as CDR1 and FVKESK as CDR2. Including cysteine and phenylalanine, the CDR3 has 15 amino acids. CDR3 DNA is the only sequence kept; it has 45 bases, read in frame from the first base. Donors were healthy HIV-negative adults with no recently reported acute infections or vaccinations. Only Caucasian adults living in Nashville, Tennessee, USA were represented among the donors. Magnetic negative selection was used to enrich CD4+ T cells, after which naive cells were positively selected on CD45RA and the negative fraction became the memory subset. Blood was collected by leukapheresis, and PBMCs were isolated by Ficoll-Histopaque density gradient centrifugation and then cryopreserved in liquid nitrogen vapor phase. Analytical flow cytometry was used to check the purity and quantity of each magnetically sorted T cell population. Each sorted fraction had its genomic DNA isolated and then quantified by UV absorbance on a Nanodrop 2000c.

Using the deep immunoSEQ assay, TCR CDR3 regions were amplified from genomic DNA by multiplex PCR. Extracted genomic DNA from each cell subset was distributed evenly across all wells of several immunoSEQ 96-well plates, and each plate was treated as a replicate. For sorted subsets, each replicate PCR was loaded with around 200 ng genomic DNA, equivalent to about 30,000 T cell genomes. Purified libraries were measured with a Qubit 3.0 fluorometer, size-checked on a Bioanalyzer 2100, and measured again with the KAPA Library Quantification kit. Every immunoSEQ 96-well plate was sequenced on a separate single-read 150-cycle Illumina NextSeq 550 flow cell. The authors processed their data as follows. Because the immunoSEQ output included only junctional sequences and no quality scores, the filtering could not be the same as the filtering used for full-length reads. To assign V/J genes and CDR3, sequences were annotated against IMGT germline references using PyIR, a Python wrapper for IgBLAST v1.9. Reads were removed for weak V/J assignments (E-value above 1e-6), missing CDR3, stop codons, out-of-frame junctions, or ambiguous translated residues. V3J clonotypes were defined by identical inferred V gene, J gene, and CDR3 amino acid sequence. Percentage overlap between repertoires was computed as shared unique clonotypes divided by the size of the smaller repertoire. Three approaches were used to assess repertoire richness: RTK rarefaction, the Chao1 estimator, and Recon v2.1 estimates of unobserved clonotypes. Generation probabilities for all TCRbeta clonotypes obtained by the gDNA method from a few donors were computed using OLGA. Sourced from immuneACCESS, this table was stored by TCRdb with only in-frame sequences that have V and J called. A share of the clones is absent; for the studies checked, an unresolved V gene accounts for under half, and the remainder has no known explanation. V and J calls and clone size are those listed in that table; D and trimming were worked out from the DNA. The sample table shows approximately 2.1 million clones, and roughly 93% are seen once. The top ten constitute about 0.41% of the sample.

The V and J genes are TRBV14 and TRBJ1-1, with 9 bases matching TRBD1. The receptor comes from a man younger than 30 in good health. Some clones in this sample may be carry-over from other donors' samples. Sample: naive CD4+ T cells from PBMCs. The cell subset or site label of this sample denotes: CD45RA+ positively selected. In nucleotides, the sequence is TGTGCCAGCAGCAAGGACAGGGGTTGGAACACTGAAGCTTTCTTT. This yields the protein CASSKDRGWNTEAFF. The entire variable domain, with the stretches around the CDR3 drawn from the reference TRBV14 and TRBJ1-1 proteins, is EAGVTQFPSHSVIEKGQTVTLRCDPISGHDNLYWYRRVMGKEIKFLLHFVKESKQDESGMPNNRFLAERTGGTYSTLKVQPAELEDSGVYFCASSKDRGWNTEAFFGQGTRLTVV.